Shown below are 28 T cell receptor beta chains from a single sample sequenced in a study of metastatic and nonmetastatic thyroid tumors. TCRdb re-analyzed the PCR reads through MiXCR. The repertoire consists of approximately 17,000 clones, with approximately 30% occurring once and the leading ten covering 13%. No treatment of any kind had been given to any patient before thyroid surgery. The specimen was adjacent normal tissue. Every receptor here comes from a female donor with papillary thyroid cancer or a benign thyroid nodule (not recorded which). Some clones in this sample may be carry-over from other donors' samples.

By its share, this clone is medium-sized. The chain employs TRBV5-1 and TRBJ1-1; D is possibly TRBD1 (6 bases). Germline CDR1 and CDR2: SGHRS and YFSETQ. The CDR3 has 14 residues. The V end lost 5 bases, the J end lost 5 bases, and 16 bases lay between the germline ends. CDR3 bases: TGCGCCAGCAGTTCGAACACAGGGTCAACTGAAGCTTTCTTT. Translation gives CASSSNTGSTEAFF.

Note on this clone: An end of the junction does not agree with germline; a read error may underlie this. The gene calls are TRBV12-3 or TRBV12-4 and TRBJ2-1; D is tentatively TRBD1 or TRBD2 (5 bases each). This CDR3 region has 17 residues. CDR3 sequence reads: CATSDSRGMGSYNEQFF. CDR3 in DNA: TGTGCCACCAGTGATTCGAGGGGCATGGGCTCCTACAATGAGCAGTTCTTC.

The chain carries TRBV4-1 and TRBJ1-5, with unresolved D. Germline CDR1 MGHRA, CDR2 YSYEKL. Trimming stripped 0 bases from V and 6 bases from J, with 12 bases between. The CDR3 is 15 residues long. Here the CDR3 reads CASSQDQAAGQPQHF. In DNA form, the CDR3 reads TGCGCCAGCAGCCAAGATCAGGCGGCCGGTCAGCCCCAGCATTTT.

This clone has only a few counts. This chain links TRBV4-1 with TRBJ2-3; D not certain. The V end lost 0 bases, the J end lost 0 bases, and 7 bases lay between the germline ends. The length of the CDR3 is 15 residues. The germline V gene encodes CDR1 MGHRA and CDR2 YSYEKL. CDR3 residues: CASSQDLSSTDTQYF. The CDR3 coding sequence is TGCGCCAGCAGCCAAGATCTATCTAGCACAGATACGCAGTATTTT.

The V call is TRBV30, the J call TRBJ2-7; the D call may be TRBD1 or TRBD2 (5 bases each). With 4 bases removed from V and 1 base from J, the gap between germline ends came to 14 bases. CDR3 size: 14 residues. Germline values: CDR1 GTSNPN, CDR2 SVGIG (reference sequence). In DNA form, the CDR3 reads TGTGCCTGGAACCGGGACCCAGATTCCTACGAGCAGTACTTC. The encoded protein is CAWNRDPDSYEQYF.

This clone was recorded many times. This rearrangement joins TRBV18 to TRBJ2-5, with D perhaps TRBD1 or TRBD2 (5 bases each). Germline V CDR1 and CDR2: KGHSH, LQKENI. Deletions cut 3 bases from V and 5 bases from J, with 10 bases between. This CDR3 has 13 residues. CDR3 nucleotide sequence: TGTGCCAGCTCACCGGGGGTGATGGAGACCCAGTACTTC. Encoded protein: CASSPGVMETQYF.

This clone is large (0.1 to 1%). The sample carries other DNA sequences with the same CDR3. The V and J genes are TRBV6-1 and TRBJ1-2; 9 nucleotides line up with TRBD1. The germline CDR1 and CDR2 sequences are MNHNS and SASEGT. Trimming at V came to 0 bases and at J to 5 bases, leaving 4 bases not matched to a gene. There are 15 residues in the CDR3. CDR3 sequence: CASSEAGQGRYGYTF. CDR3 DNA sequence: TGTGCCAGCAGTGAAGCTGGACAGGGGAGGTATGGCTACACCTTC.

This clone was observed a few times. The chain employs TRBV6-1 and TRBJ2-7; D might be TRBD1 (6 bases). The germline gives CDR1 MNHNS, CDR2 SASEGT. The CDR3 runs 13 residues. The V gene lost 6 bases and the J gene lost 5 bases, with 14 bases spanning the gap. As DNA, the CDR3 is TGTGCCAGCAGAATCCTACAGGGCCACGAGCAGTACTTC. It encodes CASRILQGHEQYF.

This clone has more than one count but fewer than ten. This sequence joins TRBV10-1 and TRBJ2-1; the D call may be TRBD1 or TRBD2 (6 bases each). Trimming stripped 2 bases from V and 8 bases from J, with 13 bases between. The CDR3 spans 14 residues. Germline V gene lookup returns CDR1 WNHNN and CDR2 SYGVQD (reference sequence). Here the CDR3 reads CASSEGGPRDEQFF. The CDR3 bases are TGCGCCAGCAGTGAGGGGGGGCCGCGGGATGAGCAGTTCTTC.

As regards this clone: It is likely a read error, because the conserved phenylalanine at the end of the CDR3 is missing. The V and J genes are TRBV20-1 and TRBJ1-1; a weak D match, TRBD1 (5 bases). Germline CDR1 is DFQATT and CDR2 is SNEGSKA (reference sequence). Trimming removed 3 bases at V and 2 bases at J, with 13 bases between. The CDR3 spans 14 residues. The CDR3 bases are TGCAGTGCTAGTTCGGGGCGAGCCAACACTGAAGCTTTCTTA. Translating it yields CSASSGRANTEAFL.

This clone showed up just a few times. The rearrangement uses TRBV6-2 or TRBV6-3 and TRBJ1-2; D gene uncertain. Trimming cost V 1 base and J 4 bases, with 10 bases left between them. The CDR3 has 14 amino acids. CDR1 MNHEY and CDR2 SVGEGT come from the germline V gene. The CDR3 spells CASSYFGPSYGYTF. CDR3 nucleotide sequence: TGTGCCAGCAGTTACTTCGGACCGTCCTATGGCTACACCTTC.

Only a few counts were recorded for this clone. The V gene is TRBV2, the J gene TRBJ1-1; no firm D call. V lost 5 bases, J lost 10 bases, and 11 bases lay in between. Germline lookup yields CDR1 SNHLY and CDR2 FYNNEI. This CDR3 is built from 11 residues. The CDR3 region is CASSPESGAFF. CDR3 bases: TGTGCCAGCAGTCCGGAATCGGGAGCTTTCTTT.

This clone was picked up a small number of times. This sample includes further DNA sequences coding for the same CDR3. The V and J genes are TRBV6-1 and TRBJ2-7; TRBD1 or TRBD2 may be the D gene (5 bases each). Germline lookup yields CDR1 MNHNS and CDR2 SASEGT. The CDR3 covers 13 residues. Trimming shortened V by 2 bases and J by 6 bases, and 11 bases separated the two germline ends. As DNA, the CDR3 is TGTGCCAGCAGTGAATGGGGGAACGGCGAGCAGTACTTC. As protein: CASSEWGNGEQYF.

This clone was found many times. The CDR3 coding sequence is TGTGCCAGCACCCGATCGCTGGGTACTGAAGCTTTCTTT. Protein product: CASTRSLGTEAFF. This chain connects TRBV6-1 to TRBJ1-1, with unresolved D. Germline CDR1 is MNHNS and CDR2 is SASEGT. With 7 bases removed from V and 5 bases from J, the gap between germline ends came to 14 bases. The CDR3 is made up of 13 amino acids.

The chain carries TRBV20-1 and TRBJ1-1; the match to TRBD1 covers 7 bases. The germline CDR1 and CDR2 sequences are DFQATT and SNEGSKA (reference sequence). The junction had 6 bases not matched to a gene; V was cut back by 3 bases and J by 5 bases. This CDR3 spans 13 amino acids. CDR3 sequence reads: CSAREGAMTEAFF. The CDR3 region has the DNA TGCAGTGCTAGGGAGGGGGCAATGACTGAAGCTTTCTTT.

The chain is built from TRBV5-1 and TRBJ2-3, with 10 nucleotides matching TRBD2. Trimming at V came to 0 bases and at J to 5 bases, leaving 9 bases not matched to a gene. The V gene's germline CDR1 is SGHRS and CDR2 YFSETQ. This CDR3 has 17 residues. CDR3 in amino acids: CASSLEPAGGWGDTQYF. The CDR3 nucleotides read TGCGCCAGCAGCTTGGAGCCAGCGGGAGGGTGGGGAGATACGCAGTATTTT. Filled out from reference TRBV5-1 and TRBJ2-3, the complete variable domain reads KAGVTQTPRYLIKTRGQQVTLSCSPISGHRSVSWYQQTPGQGLQFLFEYFSETQRNKGNFPGRFSGRQFSNSRSEMNVSTLELGDSALYLCASSLEPAGGWGDTQYFGPGTRLTVL.

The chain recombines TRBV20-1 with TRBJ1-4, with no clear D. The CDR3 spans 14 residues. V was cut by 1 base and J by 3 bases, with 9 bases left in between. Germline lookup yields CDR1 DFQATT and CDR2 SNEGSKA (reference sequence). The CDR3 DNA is TGCAGTGCTAGAGGGCGCCCCGCTAATGAAAAACTGTTTTTT. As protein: CSARGRPANEKLFF.

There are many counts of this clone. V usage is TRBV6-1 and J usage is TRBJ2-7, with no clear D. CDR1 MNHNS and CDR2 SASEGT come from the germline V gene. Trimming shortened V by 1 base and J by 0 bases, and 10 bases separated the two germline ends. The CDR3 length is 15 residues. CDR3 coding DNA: TGTGCCAGCAGTGAAGTCTCGGGCAGCTCCTACGAGCAGTACTTC. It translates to CASSEVSGSSYEQYF.

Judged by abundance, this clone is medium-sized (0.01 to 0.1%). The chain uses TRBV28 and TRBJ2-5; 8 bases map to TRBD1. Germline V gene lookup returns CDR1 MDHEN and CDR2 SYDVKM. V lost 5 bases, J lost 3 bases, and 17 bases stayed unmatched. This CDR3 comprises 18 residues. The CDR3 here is CASSHYPWTGLEEETQYF. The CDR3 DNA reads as TGTGCCAGCAGTCACTATCCCTGGACAGGGCTGGAGGAAGAGACCCAGTACTTC.

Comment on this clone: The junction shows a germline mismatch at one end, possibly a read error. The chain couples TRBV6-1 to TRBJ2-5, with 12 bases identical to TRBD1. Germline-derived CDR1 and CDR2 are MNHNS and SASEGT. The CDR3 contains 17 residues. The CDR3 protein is CARSEVGTGGGRETQYF. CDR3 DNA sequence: TGTGCCAGAAGTGAAGTTGGGACAGGGGGCGGGAGAGAGACCCAGTACTTC.

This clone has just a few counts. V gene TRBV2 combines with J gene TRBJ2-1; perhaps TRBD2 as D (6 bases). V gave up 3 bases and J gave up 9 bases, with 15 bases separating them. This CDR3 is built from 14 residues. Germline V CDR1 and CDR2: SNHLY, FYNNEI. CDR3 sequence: CASSESRGRGEQFF. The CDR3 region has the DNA TGTGCCAGCAGTGAGTCGCGGGGTAGAGGTGAGCAGTTCTTC.

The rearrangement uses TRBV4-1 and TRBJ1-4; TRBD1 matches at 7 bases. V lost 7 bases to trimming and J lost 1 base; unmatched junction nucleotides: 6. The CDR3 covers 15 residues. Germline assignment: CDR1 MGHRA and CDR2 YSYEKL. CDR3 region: CASTRGYGTNEKLFF. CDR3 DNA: TGCGCCAGCACCAGGGGGTATGGAACTAATGAAAAACTGTTTTTT.

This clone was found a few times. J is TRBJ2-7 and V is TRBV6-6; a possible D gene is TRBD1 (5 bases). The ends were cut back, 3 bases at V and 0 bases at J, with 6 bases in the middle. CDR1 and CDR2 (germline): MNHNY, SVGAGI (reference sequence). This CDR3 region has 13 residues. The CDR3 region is CASSYGASYEQYF. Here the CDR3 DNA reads TGTGCCAGCAGTTATGGGGCCTCCTACGAGCAGTACTTC.

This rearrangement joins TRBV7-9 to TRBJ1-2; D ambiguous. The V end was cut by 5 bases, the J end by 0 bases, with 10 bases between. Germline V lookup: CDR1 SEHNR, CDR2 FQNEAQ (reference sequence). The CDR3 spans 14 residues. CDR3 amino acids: CASSRSGANYGYTF. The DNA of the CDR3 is TGTGCCAGCAGCCGCAGCGGGGCTAACTATGGCTACACCTTC.

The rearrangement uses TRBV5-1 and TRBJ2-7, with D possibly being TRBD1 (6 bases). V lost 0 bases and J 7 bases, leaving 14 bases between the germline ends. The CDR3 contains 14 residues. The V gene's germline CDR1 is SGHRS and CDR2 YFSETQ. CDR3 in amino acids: CASSLVPGVGEQYF. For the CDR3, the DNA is TGCGCCAGCAGCTTGGTCCCAGGGGTGGGGGAGCAGTACTTC.

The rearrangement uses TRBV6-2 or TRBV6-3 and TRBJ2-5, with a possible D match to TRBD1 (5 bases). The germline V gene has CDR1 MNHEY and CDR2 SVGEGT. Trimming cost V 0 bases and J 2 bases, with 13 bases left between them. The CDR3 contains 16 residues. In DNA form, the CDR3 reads TGTGCCAGCAGTTACTCCATCGCAGGGTTTCAAGAGACCCAGTACTTC. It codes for CASSYSIAGFQETQYF.

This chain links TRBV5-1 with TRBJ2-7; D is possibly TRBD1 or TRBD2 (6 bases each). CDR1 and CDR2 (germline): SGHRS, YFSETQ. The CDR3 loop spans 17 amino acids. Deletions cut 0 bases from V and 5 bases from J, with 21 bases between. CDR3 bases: TGCGCCAGCAGCTTGGCCGGGGGATGGTACAGGGTCAACGAGCAGTACTTC. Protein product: CASSLAGGWYRVNEQYF. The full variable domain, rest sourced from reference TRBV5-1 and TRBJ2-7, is KAGVTQTPRYLIKTRGQQVTLSCSPISGHRSVSWYQQTPGQGLQFLFEYFSETQRNKGNFPGRFSGRQFSNSRSEMNVSTLELGDSALYLCASSLAGGWYRVNEQYFGPGTRLTVT.

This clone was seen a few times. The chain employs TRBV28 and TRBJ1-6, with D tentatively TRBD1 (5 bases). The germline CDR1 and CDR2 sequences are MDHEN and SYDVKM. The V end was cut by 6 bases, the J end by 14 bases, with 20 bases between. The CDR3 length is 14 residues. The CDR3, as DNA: TGTGCCAGCAGCCCGAAGGGACTGTGCTTGGCCCTCCACTTT. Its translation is CASSPKGLCLALHF.